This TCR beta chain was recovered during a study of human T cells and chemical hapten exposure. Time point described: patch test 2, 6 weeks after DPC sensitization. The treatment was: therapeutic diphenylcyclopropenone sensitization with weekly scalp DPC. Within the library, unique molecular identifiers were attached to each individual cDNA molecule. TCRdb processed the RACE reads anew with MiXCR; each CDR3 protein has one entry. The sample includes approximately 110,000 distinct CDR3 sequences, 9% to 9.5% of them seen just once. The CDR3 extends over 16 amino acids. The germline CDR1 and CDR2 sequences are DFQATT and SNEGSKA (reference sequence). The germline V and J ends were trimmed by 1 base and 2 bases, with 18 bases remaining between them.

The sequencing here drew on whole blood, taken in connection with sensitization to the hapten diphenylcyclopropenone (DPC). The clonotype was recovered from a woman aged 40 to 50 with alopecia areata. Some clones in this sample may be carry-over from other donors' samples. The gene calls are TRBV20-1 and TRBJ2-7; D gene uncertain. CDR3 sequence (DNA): TGCAGTGCTAGAGCTGTAGGAGCCCAAACGACCTACGAGCAGTACTTC. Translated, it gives CSARAVGAQTTYEQYF.